This TCR beta chain came from a study of regulatory T cells in long-lasting Graves disease. Findings of the study overall: Persistent disease was associated with favored TRBV28 usage and with favored use of TRBJ1-2 and TRBJ2-5. Persistent patients shared more public clonotypes (about 2,700) than newly diagnosed patients (about 1,000).

Germline V gene lookup returns CDR1 MNHNS and CDR2 SASEGT. Trimming cost V 5 bases and J 7 bases, with 20 bases left between them. The CDR3 consists of 15 residues. iRepertoire HTBI primers and Arm-PCR of CDR3 regions built TCR beta libraries. A single record per CDR3 protein comes from TCRdb applying MiXCR to the multiplex PCR reads. The sample has roughly 350,000 distinct CDR3 sequences; under 20% are singletons. This clonotype was recorded at least ten times. Its antigen is unknown. The time point: newly diagnosed GD, antithyroid drugs for less than 3 months. PBMCs were the source of the RNA used for TCR sequencing. This sample was also put to use in a study of T cells in Graves' hyperthyroidism and ophthalmopathy. As that study records: Diagnoses were established using clinical symptoms, serum thyroxine and TRAb, thyroid ultrasound and orbital computed tomography. HTBI primers were employed in a first-round RT-PCR of the TCR CDR3.

The source of this sequence is a woman aged 18-35 years with Graves disease. This specimen was peripheral blood mononuclear cells (PBMCs), taken at new diagnosis, from a patient treated with antithyroid drugs. The rearrangement links TRBV6-1 to TRBJ1-1; weak D call: TRBD1 (5 bases). CDR3 residues: CASSPVSAKRGEAFF. CDR3 DNA sequence: TGTGCCAGCAGTCCCGTTTCGGCCAAAAGGGGTGAAGCTTTCTTT.